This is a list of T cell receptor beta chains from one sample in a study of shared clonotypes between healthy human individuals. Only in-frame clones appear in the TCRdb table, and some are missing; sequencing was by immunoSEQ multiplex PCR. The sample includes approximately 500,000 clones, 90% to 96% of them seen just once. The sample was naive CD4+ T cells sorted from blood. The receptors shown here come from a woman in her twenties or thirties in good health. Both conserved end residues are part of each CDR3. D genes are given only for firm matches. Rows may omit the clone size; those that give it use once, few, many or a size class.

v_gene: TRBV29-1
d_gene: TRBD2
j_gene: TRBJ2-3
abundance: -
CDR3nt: TGCAGCGTTACCGGGACTAGCGGTGGCACAGATACGCAGTATTTT
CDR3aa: CSVTGTSGGTDTQYF

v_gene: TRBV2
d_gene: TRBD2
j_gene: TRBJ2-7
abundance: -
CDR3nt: TGTGCCACCTACGGGTGGGAGGGCCCCTACGAGCAGTACTTC
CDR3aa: CATYGWEGPYEQYF

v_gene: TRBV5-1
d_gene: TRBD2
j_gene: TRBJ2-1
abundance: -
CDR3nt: TGCGCCAGCAGCTTGGAGCGGGGATCCTACAATGAGCAGTTCTTC
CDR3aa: CASSLERGSYNEQFF

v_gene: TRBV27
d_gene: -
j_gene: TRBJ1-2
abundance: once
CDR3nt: TGTGCCAGCAGTTCTTTAGGGGTTCCCGACTATGGCTACACCTTC
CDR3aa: CASSSLGVPDYGYTF

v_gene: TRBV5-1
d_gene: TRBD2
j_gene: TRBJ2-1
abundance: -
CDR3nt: TGCGCCAGCAGCTCGGGAGGGGACAATGAGCAGTTCTTC
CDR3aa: CASSSGGDNEQFF

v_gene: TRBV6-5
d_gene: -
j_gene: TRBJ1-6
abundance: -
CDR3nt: TGTGCCAGCAGTTACATACCTGAACTCTATAATTCACCCCTCCACTTT
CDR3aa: CASSYIPELYNSPLHF

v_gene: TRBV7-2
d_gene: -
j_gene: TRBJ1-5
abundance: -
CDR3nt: TGTGCCAGCAGCTTAGTCGGGGGGATCGGTCAGCCCCAGCATTTT
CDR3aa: CASSLVGGIGQPQHF

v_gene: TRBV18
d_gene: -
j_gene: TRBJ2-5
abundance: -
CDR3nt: TGTGCCAGCTCACCACAGGGGGGGGAGACCCAGTACTTC
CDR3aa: CASSPQGGETQYF

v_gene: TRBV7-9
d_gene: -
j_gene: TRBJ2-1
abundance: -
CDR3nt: TGTGCCAGCAGCTTAGCGCCGGAGTCTGAACACAATGAGCAGTTCTTC
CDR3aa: CASSLAPESEHNEQFF

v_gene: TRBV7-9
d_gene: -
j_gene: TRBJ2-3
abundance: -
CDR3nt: TGTGCCAGCAGCTTTGAGACGGGGGACACAGATACGCAGTATTTT
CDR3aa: CASSFETGDTDTQYF

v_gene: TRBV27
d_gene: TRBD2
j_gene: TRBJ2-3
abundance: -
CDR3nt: TGTGCCAGCAGAGACCTGGGGCTAGCGGGATCTTTACGGCCAGATACGCAGTATTTT
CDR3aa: CASRDLGLAGSLRPDTQYF

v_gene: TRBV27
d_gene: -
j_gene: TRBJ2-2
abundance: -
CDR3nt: TGTGCCAGCAGTCGACTACTAGAATTGAACACCGGGGAGCTGTTTTTT
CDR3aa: CASSRLLELNTGELFF

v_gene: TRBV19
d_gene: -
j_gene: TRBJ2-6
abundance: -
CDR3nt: TGTGCCAGTAGCCCTCATGGGGGGGCTGGTGGGGCCAACGTCCTGACTTTC
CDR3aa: CASSPHGGAGGANVLTF

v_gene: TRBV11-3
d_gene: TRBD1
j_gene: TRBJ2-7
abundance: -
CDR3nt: TGTGCCAGCAGCCCCCAGGGACAGGGGGGCGAGCAGTACTTC
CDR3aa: CASSPQGQGGEQYF

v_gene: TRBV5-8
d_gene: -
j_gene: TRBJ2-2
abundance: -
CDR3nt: TGTGCCAGCAGCATTCCACTCGGGGAGCTGTTTTTT
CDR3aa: CASSIPLGELFF

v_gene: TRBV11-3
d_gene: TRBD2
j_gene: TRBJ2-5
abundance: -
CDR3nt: TGTGCCAGCAGCTTAGACCTGGGAGCGGGAGTCGCGACCCAGTACTTC
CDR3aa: CASSLDLGAGVATQYF

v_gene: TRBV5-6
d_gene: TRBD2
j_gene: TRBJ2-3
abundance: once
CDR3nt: TGTGCCAGCAGTCGTGGAGGGTTAGCGGGCTTCACAGATACGCAGTATTTT
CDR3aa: CASSRGGLAGFTDTQYF

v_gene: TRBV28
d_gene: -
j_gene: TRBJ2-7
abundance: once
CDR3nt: TGTGCCAGCAGTTCGAGCTACGAGCAGTACTTC
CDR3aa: CASSSSYEQYF

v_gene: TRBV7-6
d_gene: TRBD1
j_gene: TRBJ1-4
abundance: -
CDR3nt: TGTGCCAGCAGCCCAGTCCGTAGGGACAGGGGTAACTCGGCTAATGAAAAACTGTTTTTT
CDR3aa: CASSPVRRDRGNSANEKLFF

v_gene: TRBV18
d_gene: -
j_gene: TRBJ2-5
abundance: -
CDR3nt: TGTGCCAGCTCTCCGGTCGGCGCGAGCAGGGAGACCCAGTACTTC
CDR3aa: CASSPVGASRETQYF

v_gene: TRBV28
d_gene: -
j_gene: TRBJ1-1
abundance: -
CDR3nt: TGTGCCAGTTGCGGCAACACTGAAGCTTTCTTT
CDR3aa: CASCGNTEAFF

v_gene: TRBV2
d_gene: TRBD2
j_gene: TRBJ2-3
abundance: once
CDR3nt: TGTGCCAGCAAAGGGACTAGCGGCCTTGATACGCAGTATTTT
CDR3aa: CASKGTSGLDTQYF

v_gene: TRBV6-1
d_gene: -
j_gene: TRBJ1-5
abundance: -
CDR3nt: TGTGCCAGCAGTGAAGGTAAAGTAAGCTATAGCAATCAGCCCCAGCATTTT
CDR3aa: CASSEGKVSYSNQPQHF

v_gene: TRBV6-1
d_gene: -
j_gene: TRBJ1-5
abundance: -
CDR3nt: TGTGCCAGCAGTGATAGCCACAGAGGGGTGAGTAGCAATCAGCCCCAGCATTTT
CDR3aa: CASSDSHRGVSSNQPQHF

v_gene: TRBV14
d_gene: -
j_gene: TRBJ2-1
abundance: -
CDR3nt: TGTGCCAGCAGCCAAGTAGGGGTCCCTTCCTACAATGAGCAGTTCTTC
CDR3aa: CASSQVGVPSYNEQFF

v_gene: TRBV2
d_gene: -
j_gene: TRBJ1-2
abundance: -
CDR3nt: TGTGCCAGCAGAGACACCGCTAACTATGGCTACACCTTC
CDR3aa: CASRDTANYGYTF

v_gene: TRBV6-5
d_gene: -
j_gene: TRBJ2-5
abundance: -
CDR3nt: TGTGCCAGCAGTTACTCTGAAGGGGCCCCACACTTC
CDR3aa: CASSYSEGAPHF

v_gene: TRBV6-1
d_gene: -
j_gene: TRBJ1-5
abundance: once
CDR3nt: TGTGCCAGCAGTGAAGCGCAGGCGGTGAATATCAATCAGCCCCAGCATTTT
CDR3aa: CASSEAQAVNINQPQHF

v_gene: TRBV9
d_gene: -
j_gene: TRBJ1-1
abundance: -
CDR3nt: TGTGCCAGCAGCGTAGATGCCGACATGAACACTGAAGCTTTCTTT
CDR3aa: CASSVDADMNTEAFF

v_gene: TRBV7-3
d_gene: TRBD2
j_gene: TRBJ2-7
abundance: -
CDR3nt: TGTGCCAGCAGCTACCTAGCGGGAGAAGAGCAGTACTTC
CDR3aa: CASSYLAGEEQYF

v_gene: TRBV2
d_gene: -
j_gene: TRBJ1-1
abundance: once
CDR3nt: TGTGCCAGCAGCAAGTCAAGACAGGCAACGAACACTGAAGCTTTCTTT
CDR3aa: CASSKSRQATNTEAFF

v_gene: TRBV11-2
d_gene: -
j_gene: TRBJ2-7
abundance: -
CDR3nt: TGTGCCAGCAGCCCTACAGATTACGAGCAGTACTTC
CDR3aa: CASSPTDYEQYF

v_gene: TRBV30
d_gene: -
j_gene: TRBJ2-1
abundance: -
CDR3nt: TGTGCCTGGAGTGAACTAGCAGTATACAATGAGCAGTTCTTC
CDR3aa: CAWSELAVYNEQFF

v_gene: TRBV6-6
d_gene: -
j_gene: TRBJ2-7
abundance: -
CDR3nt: TGTGCCAGCAGGGGCGGACAGTACGAGCAGTACTTC
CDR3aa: CASRGGQYEQYF

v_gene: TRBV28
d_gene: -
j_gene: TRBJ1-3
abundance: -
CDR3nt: TGTGCCAGCAGTACCCCGGACGGCTCTGGAAACACCATATATTTT
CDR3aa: CASSTPDGSGNTIYF

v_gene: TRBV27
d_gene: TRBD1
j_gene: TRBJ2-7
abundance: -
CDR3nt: TGTGCCAGCAGTCCGGGACAGCTAGAAACCTACGAGCAGTACTTC
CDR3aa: CASSPGQLETYEQYF

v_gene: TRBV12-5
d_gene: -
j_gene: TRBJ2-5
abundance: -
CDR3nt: TGTGCTAGTGGAGGCCTGGGAGAGACCCAGTACTTC
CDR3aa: CASGGLGETQYF

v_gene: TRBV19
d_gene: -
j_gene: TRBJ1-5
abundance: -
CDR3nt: TGTGCCAGTAGGCGCGAGAGTCGGCAGCCCCAGCATTTT
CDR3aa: CASRRESRQPQHF

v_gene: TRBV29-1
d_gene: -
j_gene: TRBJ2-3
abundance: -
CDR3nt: TGCAGCGTTCCCCTGGGGAGTGACACAGATACGCAGTATTTT
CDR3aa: CSVPLGSDTDTQYF

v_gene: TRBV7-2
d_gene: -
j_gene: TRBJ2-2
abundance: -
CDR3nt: TGTGCCAGCACCACCCCGCAACAGGGTGGCACCGGGGAGCTGTTTTTT
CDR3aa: CASTTPQQGGTGELFF

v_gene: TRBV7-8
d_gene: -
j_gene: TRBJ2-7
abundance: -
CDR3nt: TGTGCCAGCGAGTACAGGGAAGGATCCTACGAGCAGTACTTC
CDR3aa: CASEYREGSYEQYF

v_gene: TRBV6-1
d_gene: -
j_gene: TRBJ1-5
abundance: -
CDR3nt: TGTGCCAGCAGTGAAGGGGCGGGGACGAACAATCAGCCCCAGCATTTT
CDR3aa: CASSEGAGTNNQPQHF

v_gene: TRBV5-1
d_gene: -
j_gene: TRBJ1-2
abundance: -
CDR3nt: TGCGCCAGCAGCTTGGAGTCAGTCGCTAACTATGGCTACACCTTC
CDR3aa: CASSLESVANYGYTF

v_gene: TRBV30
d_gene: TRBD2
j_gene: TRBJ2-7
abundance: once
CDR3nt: TGTGCCTGGAGTGTCGTCGGGACTAGCTACAACGAGCAGTACTTC
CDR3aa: CAWSVVGTSYNEQYF

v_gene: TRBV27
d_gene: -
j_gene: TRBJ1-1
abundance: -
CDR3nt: TGTGCCAGCAGTTTGAACAGGGTGAACACTGAAGCTTTCTTT
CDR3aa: CASSLNRVNTEAFF

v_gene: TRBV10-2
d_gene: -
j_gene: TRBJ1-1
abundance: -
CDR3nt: TGCGCCAGCATCCAAGACAGACTAAACACTGAAGCTTTCTTT
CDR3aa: CASIQDRLNTEAFF